The clone carrying this T cell receptor beta chain has more than one count but fewer than ten. What it recognizes is unknown. Template switching added a universal primer site; cDNA carried unique molecular identifiers. Using its own MiXCR run on the 5' RACE reads, TCRdb lists one record per CDR3 protein. The table lists 690,000 or so distinct CDR3 sequences, over 8.5% of them singletons. In every case, the donor was a healthy Caucasian. CDR1 and CDR2 from the germline V gene are MNHNS and SASEGT. The J segment lost 0 bases and the V segment lost 4 bases, leaving 5 bases of the junction unmatched. The CDR3 contains 15 residues. The sample comes from a study of identical twins. Study outcomes and limitations: High-abundance cord blood beta clonotypes had fewer insertions; memory repertoires showed none. Weaker excess twin sharing was observed in beta out-of-frame sequences.

These same records also appear under a second study, on yellow fever vaccine responses in identical twins.

The clonotype comes from a woman aged 18 to 35 in good health. The rearrangement joins TRBV6-1 to TRBJ1-1, with 7 bases fitting TRBD1. The sample taken for sequencing was PBMCs. Here the CDR3 reads CASSGTGNMNTEAFF. In DNA, the CDR3 is TGTGCCAGCAGTGGGACAGGTAATATGAACACTGAAGCTTTCTTT.